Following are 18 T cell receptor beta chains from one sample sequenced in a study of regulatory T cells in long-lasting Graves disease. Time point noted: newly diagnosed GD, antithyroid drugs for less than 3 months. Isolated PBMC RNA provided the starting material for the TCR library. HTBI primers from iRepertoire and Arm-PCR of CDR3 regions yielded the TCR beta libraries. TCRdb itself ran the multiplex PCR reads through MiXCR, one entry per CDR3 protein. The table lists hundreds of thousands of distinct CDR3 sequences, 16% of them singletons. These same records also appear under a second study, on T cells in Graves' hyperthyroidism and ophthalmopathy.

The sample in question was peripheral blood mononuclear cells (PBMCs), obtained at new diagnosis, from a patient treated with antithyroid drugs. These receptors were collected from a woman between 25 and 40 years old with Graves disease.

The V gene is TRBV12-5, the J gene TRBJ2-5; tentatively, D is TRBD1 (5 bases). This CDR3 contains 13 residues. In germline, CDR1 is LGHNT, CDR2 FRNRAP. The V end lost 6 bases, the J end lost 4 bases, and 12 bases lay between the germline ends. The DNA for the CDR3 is TGTGCTAGTGGGGACATAAACGGAGAGACCCAGTACTTC. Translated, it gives CASGDINGETQYF.

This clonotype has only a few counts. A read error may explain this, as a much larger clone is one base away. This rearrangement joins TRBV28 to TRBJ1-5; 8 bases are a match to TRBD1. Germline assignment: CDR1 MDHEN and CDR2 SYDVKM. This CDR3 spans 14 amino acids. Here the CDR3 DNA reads TGTGCCAGCGGTTTCTCAGGGGGCAGTCAGCCCCAGCATTTT. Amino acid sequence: CASGFSGGSQPQHF.

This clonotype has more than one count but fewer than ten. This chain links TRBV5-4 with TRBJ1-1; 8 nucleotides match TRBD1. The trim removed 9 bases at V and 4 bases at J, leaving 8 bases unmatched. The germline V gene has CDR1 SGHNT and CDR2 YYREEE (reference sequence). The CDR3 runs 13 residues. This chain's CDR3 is CAIRGPGGTEAFF. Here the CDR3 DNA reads TGTGCCATCAGGGGGCCGGGGGGCACTGAAGCTTTCTTT.

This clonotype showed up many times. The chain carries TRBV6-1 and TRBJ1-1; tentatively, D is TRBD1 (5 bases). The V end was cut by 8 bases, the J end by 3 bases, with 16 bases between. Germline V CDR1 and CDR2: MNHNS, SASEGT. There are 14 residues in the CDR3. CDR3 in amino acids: CASYRGAGDTEAFF. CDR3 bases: TGTGCCAGCTACCGCGGAGCGGGGGACACTGAAGCTTTCTTT.

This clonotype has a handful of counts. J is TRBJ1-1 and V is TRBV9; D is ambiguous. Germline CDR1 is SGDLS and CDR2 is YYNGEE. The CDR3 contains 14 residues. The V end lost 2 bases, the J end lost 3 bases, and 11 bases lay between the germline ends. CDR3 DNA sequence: TGTGCCAGCAGCGTCTCAACAGCCTACACTGAAGCTTTCTTT. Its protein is CASSVSTAYTEAFF. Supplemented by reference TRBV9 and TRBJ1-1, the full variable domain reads DSGVTQTPKHLITATGQRVTLRCSPRSGDLSVYWYQQSLDQGLQFLIQYYNGEERAKGNILERFSAQQFPDLHSELNLSSLELGDSALYFCASSVSTAYTEAFFGQGTRLTVV.

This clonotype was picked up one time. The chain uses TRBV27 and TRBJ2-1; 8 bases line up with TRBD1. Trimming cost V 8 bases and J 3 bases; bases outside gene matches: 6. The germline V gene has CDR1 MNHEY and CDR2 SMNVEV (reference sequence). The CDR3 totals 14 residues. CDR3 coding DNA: TGTGCCAGCGCGAACAGGGGGATCTACAATGAGCAGTTCTTC. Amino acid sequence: CASANRGIYNEQFF.

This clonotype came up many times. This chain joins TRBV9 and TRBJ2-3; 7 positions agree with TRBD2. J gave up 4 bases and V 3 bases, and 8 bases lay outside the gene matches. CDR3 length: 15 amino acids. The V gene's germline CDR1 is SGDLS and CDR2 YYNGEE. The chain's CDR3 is CASSGHSGTADTQYF. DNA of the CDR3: TGTGCCAGCAGCGGACACAGCGGGACCGCAGATACGCAGTATTTT.

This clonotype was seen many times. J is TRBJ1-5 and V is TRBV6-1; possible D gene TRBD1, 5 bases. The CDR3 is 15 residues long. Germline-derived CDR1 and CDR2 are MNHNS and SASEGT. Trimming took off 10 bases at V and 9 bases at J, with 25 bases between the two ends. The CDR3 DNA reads TGTGCCACCCTACCACTAGTGGAGGGGAGAGGGCCCCAGCATTTT. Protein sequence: CATLPLVEGRGPQHF.

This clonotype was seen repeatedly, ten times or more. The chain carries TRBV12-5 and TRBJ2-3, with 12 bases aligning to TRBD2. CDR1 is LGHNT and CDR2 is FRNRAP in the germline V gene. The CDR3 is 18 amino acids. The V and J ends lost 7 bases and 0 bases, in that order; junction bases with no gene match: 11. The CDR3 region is CASAPGLAGAISTDTQYF. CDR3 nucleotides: TGTGCTAGTGCCCCGGGACTAGCGGGCGCAATAAGCACAGATACGCAGTATTTT.

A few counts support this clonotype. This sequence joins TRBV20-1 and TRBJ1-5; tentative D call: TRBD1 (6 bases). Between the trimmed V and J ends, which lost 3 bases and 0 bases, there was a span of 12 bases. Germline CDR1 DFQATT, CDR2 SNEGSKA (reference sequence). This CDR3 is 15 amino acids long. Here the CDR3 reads CSASSGANSNQPQHF. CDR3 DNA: TGCAGTGCTAGTTCAGGGGCAAATAGCAATCAGCCCCAGCATTTT.

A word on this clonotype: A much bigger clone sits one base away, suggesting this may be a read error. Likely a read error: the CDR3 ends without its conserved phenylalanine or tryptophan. The CDR3 region is CASSRTEPQHL. The CDR3 DNA is TGTGCCAGCAGCCGAACTGAGCCCCAGCATCTT. The chain couples TRBV6-1 to TRBJ1-5; D is undetermined. The CDR3 loop spans 11 amino acids. Germline V gene sequence: CDR1 MNHNS, CDR2 SASEGT. Deletions cut 6 bases from V and 8 bases from J, with 8 bases between.

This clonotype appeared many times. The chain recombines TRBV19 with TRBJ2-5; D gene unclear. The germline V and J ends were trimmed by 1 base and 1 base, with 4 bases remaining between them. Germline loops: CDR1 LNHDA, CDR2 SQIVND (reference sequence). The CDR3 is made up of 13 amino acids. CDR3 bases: TGTGCCAGTAGTATAGGCAGCCAAGAGACCCAGTACTTC. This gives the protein CASSIGSQETQYF.

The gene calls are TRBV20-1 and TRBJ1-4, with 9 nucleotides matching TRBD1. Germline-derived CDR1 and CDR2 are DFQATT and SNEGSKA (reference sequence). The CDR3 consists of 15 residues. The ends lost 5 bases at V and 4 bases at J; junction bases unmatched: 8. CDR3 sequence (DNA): TGCAGTGCTTGTCCCGGGACAGGGTATAATGAAAAACTGTTTTTT. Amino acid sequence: CSACPGTGYNEKLFF.

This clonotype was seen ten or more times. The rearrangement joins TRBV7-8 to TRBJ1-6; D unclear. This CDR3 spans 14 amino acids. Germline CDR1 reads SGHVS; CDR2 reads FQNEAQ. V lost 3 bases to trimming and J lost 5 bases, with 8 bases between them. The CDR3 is CASSLGGDNSPLHF. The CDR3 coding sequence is TGTGCCAGCAGCTTGGGAGGAGATAATTCACCCCTCCACTTT.

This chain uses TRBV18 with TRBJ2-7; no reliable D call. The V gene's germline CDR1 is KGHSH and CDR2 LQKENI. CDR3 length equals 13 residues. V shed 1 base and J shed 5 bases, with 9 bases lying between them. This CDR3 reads CASSPRLAHEQYF. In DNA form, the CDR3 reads TGTGCCAGCTCACCACGGTTAGCCCACGAGCAGTACTTC.

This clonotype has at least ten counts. The CDR3 nucleotides are TGTGCCAGCAGCAAGCGGGAGGGCCTCTACGAGCAGTACTTC. It encodes CASSKREGLYEQYF. The chain combines TRBV12-3 or TRBV12-4 with TRBJ2-7; 10 nucleotides match TRBD2. Trimming at V came to 6 bases and at J to 3 bases, leaving 5 bases not matched to a gene. The CDR3 spans 14 residues.

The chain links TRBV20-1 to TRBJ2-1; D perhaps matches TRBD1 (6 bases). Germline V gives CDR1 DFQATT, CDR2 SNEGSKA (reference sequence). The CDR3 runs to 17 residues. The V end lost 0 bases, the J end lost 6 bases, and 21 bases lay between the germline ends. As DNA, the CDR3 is TGCAGTGCTAGAGATCCGACCAGGGGAAAGCCGGGCAATGAGCAGTTCTTC. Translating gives CSARDPTRGKPGNEQFF.

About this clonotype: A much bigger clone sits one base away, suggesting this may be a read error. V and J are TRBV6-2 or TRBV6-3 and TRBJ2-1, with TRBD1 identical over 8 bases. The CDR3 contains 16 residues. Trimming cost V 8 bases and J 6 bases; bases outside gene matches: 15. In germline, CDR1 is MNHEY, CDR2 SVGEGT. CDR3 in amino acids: CASGEKQGVITNEQFF. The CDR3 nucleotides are TGTGCCAGCGGCGAGAAACAGGGGGTGATCACCAATGAGCAGTTCTTC.